Each of the 28 T cell receptor beta chains below was sequenced from the same sample in a study of T cells in Graves' hyperthyroidism and ophthalmopathy. Amplified regions were TCR beta CDR3 sequences from RNA transcripts. A first-round RT-PCR of the TCR CDR3 used the HTBI primer set. TCRdb recomputed calls from the multiplex PCR reads with MiXCR, one row per CDR3 protein. Of about 360,000 distinct CDR3 sequences listed, less than 15% were seen once; the top ten hold 9.2%. Sequenced material: blood. The receptors stem from a woman in her late teens or twenties with Graves' hyperthyroidism.

This clonotype has a count of ten or more. The chain recombines TRBV6-1 with TRBJ2-7; D is undetermined. The CDR3 is 10 amino acids. Trimming cost V 9 bases and J 3 bases, with 6 bases left between them. Looked up from germline, CDR1 is MNHNS and CDR2 is SASEGT. The chain's CDR3 is CARWFYEQYF. CDR3 bases: TGTGCCAGGTGGTTCTACGAGCAGTACTTC.

The table lists this clonotype with many counts. The chain uses TRBV28 and TRBJ1-5; D may be TRBD1 (6 bases). The CDR3 has 16 amino acids. Germline V gene data show CDR1 as MDHEN and CDR2 as SYDVKM. V lost 5 bases to trimming and J lost 0 bases, with 14 bases between them. The CDR3: CASSLTGQYSNQPQHF. For the CDR3, the DNA is TGTGCCAGCAGTCTCACCGGACAGTATAGCAATCAGCCCCAGCATTTT. The whole variable domain, filled in from reference TRBV28 and TRBJ1-5, reads DVKVTQSSRYLVKRTGEKVFLECVQDMDHENMFWYRQDPGLGLRLIYFSYDVKMKEKGDIPEGYSVSREKKERFSLILESASTNQTSMYLCASSLTGQYSNQPQHFGDGTRLSIL.

The gene calls are TRBV7-6 and TRBJ1-2; D gene uncertain. Germline CDR1 and CDR2: SGHVS and FNYEAQ. The V end lost 4 bases, the J end lost 3 bases, and 18 bases lay between the germline ends. This CDR3 has 16 residues. CDR3 amino acids: CASSSSHLPVDYGYTF. CDR3 nucleotides: TGTGCCAGCAGCTCTTCACACCTCCCGGTAGACTATGGCTACACCTTC.

The gene calls are TRBV10-2 and TRBJ2-6, with D possibly being TRBD2 (5 bases). V was trimmed by 10 bases and J by 2 bases, leaving 15 bases between them. Germline CDR1 WSHSY, CDR2 SAAADI. This CDR3 has 15 amino acids. This CDR3 is CATLFIGAGANVLTF. The CDR3, as DNA: TGCGCCACACTCTTTATCGGGGCTGGGGCCAACGTCCTGACTTTC.

This clonotype was counted at least ten times. This rearrangement joins TRBV30 to TRBJ2-1; no clear D gene. This CDR3 region has 12 residues. V was pared by 0 bases and J by 9 bases, with 9 bases between. From germline, CDR1 is GTSNPN and CDR2 SVGIG (reference sequence). In DNA, the CDR3 is TGTGCCTGGAGTGTATTGGCAAGTGAGCAGTTCTTC. It yields the protein CAWSVLASEQFF.

This clonotype has more than one count but fewer than ten. The V call is TRBV19, the J call TRBJ1-5; D not certain. This CDR3 has 14 amino acids. Trimming shortened V by 1 base and J by 4 bases, and 8 bases separated the two germline ends. The germline CDR1 and CDR2 sequences are LNHDA and SQIVND (reference sequence). CDR3 bases: TGTGCCAGTAGTATAGTGATCCGGAATCAGCCCCAGCATTTT. Amino acid sequence: CASSIVIRNQPQHF.

This clonotype was detected ten times or more. V is TRBV27 and J is TRBJ2-1; D possibly uses TRBD1 or TRBD2 (5 bases each). This CDR3 comprises 12 residues. Germline CDR1 is MNHEY and CDR2 is SMNVEV (reference sequence). V was cut by 7 bases and J by 6 bases, with 10 bases left in between. In DNA, the CDR3 is TGTGCCAGCAAGACTGGGGGCAATGAGCAGTTCTTC. Amino acid sequence: CASKTGGNEQFF.

This clonotype was observed a few times. This chain joins TRBV18 and TRBJ2-2; weak D call: TRBD2 (5 bases). The V gene lost 6 bases and the J gene lost 5 bases, with 16 bases spanning the gap. Germline V gene data show CDR1 as KGHSH and CDR2 as LQKENI. This CDR3 is 15 amino acids long. Written as DNA, the CDR3 is TGTGCCAGCTCCTCGGGTTCGGGAAGAACCGGGGAGCTGTTTTTT. This translates into CASSSGSGRTGELFF.

This clonotype appeared many times. The chain links TRBV29-1 to TRBJ2-3; 11 nucleotides match TRBD2. The CDR3 has 13 residues. CDR1 and CDR2 (germline): SQVTM, ANQGSEA. The DNA for the CDR3 is TGCATCACTAGCGGGAGTTCGACAGATACGCAGTATTTT. Amino acid sequence: CITSGSSTDTQYF.

This clonotype was seen at least ten times. The V call is TRBV7-2, the J call TRBJ2-1; D possibly uses TRBD1 or TRBD2 (5 bases each). There are 16 residues in the CDR3. The V end lost 5 bases, the J end lost 2 bases, and 16 bases lay between the germline ends. Looked up from germline, CDR1 is SGHTA and CDR2 is FQGNSA. The CDR3 here is CASSTHRDPPYNEQFF. CDR3 DNA sequence: TGTGCCAGCAGCACCCACCGGGACCCCCCCTACAATGAGCAGTTCTTC.

This clonotype was observed many times. This chain uses TRBV19 with TRBJ2-3; 9 bases align to TRBD2. CDR1 and CDR2 (germline): LNHDA, SQIVND (reference sequence). J was trimmed by 2 bases and V by 8 bases; bases with no gene match: 5. This CDR3 contains 14 residues. The DNA of the CDR3 is TGTGCCAGTGGTCCTAGCGGGATCACAGATACGCAGTATTTT. It specifies CASGPSGITDTQYF.

Ten or more counts support this clonotype. This chain connects TRBV10-3 to TRBJ1-4; perhaps TRBD1 as D (5 bases). V gave up 6 bases and J gave up 7 bases, with 18 bases separating them. The germline V gene encodes CDR1 ENHRY and CDR2 SYGVKD. The CDR3 is 15 residues long. As DNA, the CDR3 is TGTGCCATCAGGGACACAGCGGGGGGGAGTGAAAAACTGTTTTTT. The encoded protein is CAIRDTAGGSEKLFF.

In its sample, this clonotype was seen many times. The chain has TRBV27 and TRBJ1-5; 9 nucleotides match TRBD1. Germline lookup yields CDR1 MNHEY and CDR2 SMNVEV (reference sequence). V shed 5 bases, J shed 6 bases, and the junction held 8 bases outside the gene matches. CDR3 length equals 15 residues. CDR3 protein: CASSKGQGSGQPQHF. The CDR3 nucleotides are TGTGCCAGCAGTAAAGGACAGGGGAGCGGTCAGCCCCAGCATTTT.

This chain connects TRBV7-3 to TRBJ1-1; tentative D call: TRBD1 (5 bases). The CDR3 length is 18 residues. CDR1 and CDR2 from the germline V gene are SGHTA and FQGTGA. V dropped 4 bases and J dropped 4 bases, with 25 bases sitting between them. The CDR3 loop reads CASSSHPGPIGPGTEAFF. The CDR3 DNA follows: TGTGCCAGCAGCTCACACCCGGGACCGATAGGACCTGGCACTGAAGCTTTCTTT.

At least ten counts were recorded for this clonotype. This chain links TRBV3-1 with TRBJ1-2; D is uncertain. Between the trimmed V and J ends, which lost 2 bases and 7 bases, there was a span of 11 bases. This CDR3 is 13 amino acids long. The germline V gene encodes CDR1 LGHDT and CDR2 YNNKEL (reference sequence). The CDR3 region is CASSQLFRVGYTF. For the CDR3, the DNA is TGTGCCAGCAGCCAATTGTTTCGCGTTGGCTACACCTTC.

In its sample, this clonotype was seen many times. The rearrangement uses TRBV6-2 or TRBV6-3 and TRBJ2-1; D is undetermined. The CDR3 runs to 12 residues. Germline loops: CDR1 MNHEY, CDR2 SVGEGT. V was cut by 6 bases and J by 15 bases, with 18 bases left in between. CDR3 nucleotides: TGTGCCAGCAGCCAGGAGTTGGTTTTTCCGTTCTTC. Protein sequence: CASSQELVFPFF.

At least ten counts were recorded for this clonotype. The V and J genes are TRBV20-1 and TRBJ1-1; 7 bases align to TRBD1. The CDR3 loop spans 13 amino acids. V shed 6 bases and J 1 base; nucleotides not matched to a gene: 5. In germline, CDR1 is DFQATT, CDR2 SNEGSKA (reference sequence). DNA for the CDR3: TGCAGTGCCAGGGGGACCAGGAACACTGAAGCTTTCTTT. This translates into CSARGTRNTEAFF.

This clonotype was observed many times. The chain combines TRBV2 with TRBJ2-1; maybe TRBD2 (7 bases). Trimming removed 3 bases from V and 7 bases from J, with 22 bases in between. The V gene's germline CDR1 is SNHLY and CDR2 FYNNEI. This CDR3 region has 17 residues. The CDR3 DNA follows: TGTGCCAGCAGTGATTGGGGGCGCCCAACGGGGGGAAATGAGCAGTTCTTC. Translated, it gives CASSDWGRPTGGNEQFF.

This clonotype was seen at least ten times. The chain has TRBV6-1 and TRBJ2-1; 8 nucleotides match TRBD2. The length of the CDR3 is 16 residues. V lost 6 bases to trimming and J lost 0 bases; unmatched junction nucleotides: 7. Germline loops: CDR1 MNHNS, CDR2 SASEGT. CDR3 region: CASRSSGPSSYNEQFF. Written as DNA, the CDR3 is TGTGCCAGCAGGTCTAGCGGGCCGAGCTCCTACAATGAGCAGTTCTTC.

The gene calls are TRBV11-1 and TRBJ2-7; 8 bases are shared with TRBD1. CDR3 length: 14 amino acids. CDR1 is SGHAT and CDR2 is FQDESV in the germline V gene (reference sequence). V lost 5 bases to trimming and J lost 2 bases; unmatched junction nucleotides: 5. CDR3 nucleotide sequence: TGTGCCAGCAGCCAGACGGGACAGGCCTACGAGCAGTACTTC. Its translation is CASSQTGQAYEQYF.

The chain combines TRBV28 with TRBJ1-2, with D possibly being TRBD1 (5 bases). Between the trimmed V and J ends, which lost 7 bases and 8 bases, there was a span of 20 bases. The CDR3 consists of 14 residues. Germline V gene data show CDR1 as MDHEN and CDR2 as SYDVKM. The CDR3 region has the DNA TGTGCCAGCAACACCGAGGGGCGGCAGCGAGGCTACACCTTC. Amino acid sequence: CASNTEGRQRGYTF.

This clonotype was seen ten or more times. V gene TRBV12-3 or TRBV12-4 combines with J gene TRBJ2-7, with unresolved D. CDR3 length: 13 residues. V lost 6 bases, J lost 3 bases, and 12 bases lay in between. CDR3 sequence reads: CASSASVSYEQYF. The CDR3 bases are TGTGCCAGCAGCGCTTCTGTCAGCTACGAGCAGTACTTC.

This clonotype was recorded many times. A clone one base away is much larger, so this may be a read error. DNA of the CDR3: TGTGCCAGCAGGGTGACTAGCGGGGCTTACAATGAGCAGTTCTTC. Protein sequence: CASRVTSGAYNEQFF. V gene TRBV2 combines with J gene TRBJ2-1; the match to TRBD2 covers 11 bases. CDR1 and CDR2 from the germline V gene are SNHLY and FYNNEI. This CDR3 contains 15 residues. V shed 6 bases, J shed 4 bases, and the junction held 5 bases outside the gene matches.

This clonotype was detected only a few times. The genes are TRBV6-1 and TRBJ2-7, with 7 bases lining up with TRBD1. Germline trimming cut 5 bases from V and 7 bases from J; bases unmatched to any gene: 2. CDR1 and CDR2 from the germline V gene are MNHNS and SASEGT. This CDR3 contains 11 residues. Here the CDR3 DNA reads TGTGCCAGCAGTACAGGGGTTGAGCAGTACTTC. It encodes CASSTGVEQYF.

A few counts support this clonotype. The chain combines TRBV7-6 with TRBJ1-1; the D gene is possibly TRBD1 (5 bases). Trimming cost V 5 bases and J 1 base, with 17 bases left between them. Germline CDR1 is SGHVS and CDR2 is FNYEAQ. The length of the CDR3 is 16 residues. The CDR3 bases are TGTGCCAGCAGCAACAGTCGGGCGGGACCGAACACTGAAGCTTTCTTT. Protein product: CASSNSRAGPNTEAFF.

This clonotype was observed many times. The rearrangement links TRBV7-8 to TRBJ2-5; a weak D match, TRBD2 (6 bases). The length of the CDR3 is 16 residues. CDR1 SGHVS and CDR2 FQNEAQ come from the germline V gene. V was pared by 2 bases and J by 5 bases, with 18 bases between. DNA for the CDR3: TGTGCCAGCAGCTTATCGGGAGTCCCGCAAACGGAGACCCAGTACTTC. Amino acid sequence: CASSLSGVPQTETQYF. Looking up the rest from reference TRBV7-8 and TRBJ2-5 gives the full variable domain: GAGVSQSPRYKVAKRGQDVALRCDPISGHVSLFWYQQALGQGPEFLTYFQNEAQLDKSGLPSDRFFAERPEGSVSTLKIQRTQQEDSAVYLCASSLSGVPQTETQYFGPGTRLLVL.

This clonotype was recorded many times. The chain combines TRBV28 with TRBJ1-1, with 10 bases aligning to TRBD1. The CDR3 is 15 residues long. V was clipped by 7 bases and J by 3 bases; unmatched bases: 8. Germline V gene data show CDR1 as MDHEN and CDR2 as SYDVKM. The CDR3 reads CASTRTGGRYTEAFF. CDR3 nucleotide sequence: TGTGCCAGCACCCGGACAGGGGGAAGATACACTGAAGCTTTCTTT.

This clonotype was counted a few times. The chain recombines TRBV6-1 with TRBJ2-7; possibly TRBD2 for D (5 bases). Trimming shortened V by 5 bases and J by 2 bases, and 10 bases separated the two germline ends. CDR3 length: 13 residues. Germline V lookup: CDR1 MNHNS, CDR2 SASEGT. CDR3 bases: TGTGCCAGCAGTCGTCCCGGGGCCTACGAGCAGTACTTC. Amino acid sequence: CASSRPGAYEQYF.